This T cell receptor (beta chain) stems from a study of molecular identifiers for immune sequencing clone quantification. TCRdb re-derived calls from the PCR reads in MiXCR, one entry per CDR3 protein. The sample carries over 55,000 distinct CDR3 sequences, over 15% recorded once. This clonotype was picked up many times. Its antigen is not known. The CDR3 is 15 amino acids. Regarding the study as a whole: Identical barcode-sharing TCR molecules could lead to underestimated sizes for highly expanded clones. Detection of one spiked Jurkat cell's TCR RNA reportedly worked in about a million naive cells.

The CD8+CD4-CCR7+CD45RA+ phenotype defined the sorted naive CD8 T cells. This clonotype was obtained from a human donor in good health. Some libraries in this study had Jurkat cell RNA spiked in. The chain combines TRBV3-2 with TRBJ1-1; TRBD1 is taken as the D call from the table, unchecked against the DNA. TRBV3-2 is a recognized pseudogene. The sequenced material came from naive CD8+ T cells from blood, with Jurkat cell RNA spiked in. The subset denotes: FACS-sorted CD8+CD4-CCR7+CD45RA+ naive T cells. Here the CDR3 reads CASSQELQGNTEAFF. DNA for the CDR3: TGTGCCAGCAGCCAAGAATTACAGGGGAACACTGAAGCTTTCTTT.